Presented here are 28 T cell receptor beta chains from one specimen sequenced in a study of blood T cell repertoires in COVID-19. Clones were read by immunoSEQ multiplex PCR, and TCRdb kept only the in-frame ones, dropping some. The data show tens of thousands of clones, with around 73% seen just once and 5.8% held by the top ten. Sequences were obtained from PBMCs or T cells enriched from blood (not recorded which). The receptors were sampled from a woman between 45 and 60 years old with acute COVID-19.

The chain employs TRBV21-1 and TRBJ2-7; no DNA check was done on the table's D call, TRBD2. TRBV21-1 is a pseudogene. The CDR3 is 13 amino acids. In nucleotides, the CDR3 is TGTGCCAGCAGCATTGGGAGCTCCTACGAGCAGTACTTC. Translation: CASSIGSSYEQYF.

The V call is TRBV18, the J call TRBJ1-4; D remains ambiguous. The CDR3 loop spans 17 amino acids. In germline, CDR1 is KGHSH, CDR2 LQKENI. The V end lost 1 base, the J end lost 1 base, and 13 bases lay between the germline ends. The CDR3 DNA sequence: TGTGCCAGCTCACCACGGGCAGCCGCAATAACTAATGAAAAACTGTTTTTT. This codes for CASSPRAAAITNEKLFF.

This clone is large. The rearrangement uses TRBV2 and TRBJ2-2, with a possible D match to TRBD2 (5 bases). The germline V gene has CDR1 SNHLY and CDR2 FYNNEI. The CDR3 extends over 15 amino acids. V lost 3 bases and J lost 0, with 8 bases in between. CDR3 residues: CASSEHGANTGELFF. The CDR3, as DNA: TGTGCCAGCAGTGAGCACGGGGCGAACACCGGGGAGCTGTTTTTT. Complete variable domain (other parts from reference TRBV2 and TRBJ2-2): EPEVTQTPSHQVTQMGQEVILRCVPISNHLYFYWYRQILGQKVEFLVSFYNNEISEKSEIFDDQFSVERPDGSNFTLKIRSTKLEDSAMYFCASSEHGANTGELFFGEGSRLTVL.

CDR3 DNA sequence: TGTGCCAGCAGCTTGTCCTATTCACCCCTCCACTTT. This gives the protein CASSLSYSPLHF. This chain uses TRBV5-6 with TRBJ1-6, with D unclear. The CDR3 totals 12 residues. Germline V gene sequence: CDR1 SGHDT, CDR2 YYEEEE. Trimming took off 1 base at V and 8 bases at J, with 4 bases between the two ends.

The rearrangement joins TRBV19 to TRBJ1-6, with 9 bases aligning to TRBD1. The CDR3 has 15 amino acids. The germline V gene encodes CDR1 LNHDA and CDR2 SQIVND (reference sequence). The trim removed 11 bases at V and 8 bases at J, leaving 13 bases unmatched. In nucleotides, the CDR3 is TGTGCCTCTATGGAGCCGGGACAGGGTTATTCACCCCTCCACTTT. It codes for CASMEPGQGYSPLHF.

The chain couples TRBV19 to TRBJ1-4; a weak D match, TRBD1 (6 bases). Germline values: CDR1 LNHDA, CDR2 SQIVND (reference sequence). The V end was cut by 4 bases, the J end by 8 bases, with 17 bases between. CDR3 size: 15 residues. The CDR3 sequence: CASSNPGEGEEKLFF. The DNA of the CDR3 is TGTGCCAGTAGTAATCCAGGGGAAGGAGAAGAAAAACTGTTTTTT.

This sequence joins TRBV10-3 and TRBJ1-1; D possibly corresponds to TRBD1 (5 bases). This CDR3 spans 13 amino acids. Trimming shortened V by 2 bases and J by 4 bases, and 8 bases separated the two germline ends. Germline V gives CDR1 ENHRY, CDR2 SYGVKD. The CDR3 bases are TGTGCCATCAGTGAGCCACAGGTCACTGAAGCTTTCTTT. It specifies CAISEPQVTEAFF.

This sequence joins TRBV10-2 and TRBJ1-2, with a possible D match to TRBD1 (5 bases). Germline CDR1 and CDR2: WSHSY and SAAADI. The CDR3 sequence is 12 residues long. V was clipped by 4 bases and J by 4 bases, with 7 bases between them. In nucleotides, the CDR3 is TGCGCCAGCAGTGGACAGCCCTATGGCTACACCTTC. Protein: CASSGQPYGYTF.

V and J are TRBV3-1 (or the pseudogene TRBV3-2) and TRBJ2-2, with 12 bases aligning to TRBD2. Trimming took 2 bases from V and 7 from J; bases not matched to a gene: 8. The CDR3 loop spans 17 amino acids. The germline CDR1 and CDR2 sequences are LGHDT and YNNKEL (reference sequence). The CDR3: CASSQTSSGGADGELFF. As DNA, the CDR3 is TGTGCCAGCAGCCAAACTTCTAGCGGGGGGGCGGACGGGGAGCTGTTTTTT.

This clone was detected once. The V gene is TRBV28, the J gene TRBJ1-4; the D gene is possibly TRBD1 (5 bases). Trimming shortened V by 8 bases and J by 4 bases, and 11 bases separated the two germline ends. CDR3 size: 13 residues. Germline loops: CDR1 MDHEN, CDR2 SYDVKM. The CDR3 reads CASGIDSNEKLFF. CDR3 DNA sequence: TGTGCCAGCGGAATCGACAGTAATGAAAAACTGTTTTTT.

The chain employs TRBV28 and TRBJ1-1, with D possibly matching TRBD1 (6 bases). The CDR3 loop spans 15 amino acids. V was shortened by 7 bases and J by 11 bases, with 26 bases between the two germline ends. Germline V gives CDR1 MDHEN, CDR2 SYDVKM. CDR3 sequence reads: CASTLSSGRGGGAFF. The CDR3 DNA follows: TGTGCCAGCACTCTCTCTTCGGGAAGGGGGGGCGGTGCTTTCTTT.

This chain connects TRBV7-8 to TRBJ1-2, with 8 nucleotides matching TRBD1. This CDR3 is built from 18 residues. Germline V CDR1 and CDR2: SGHVS, FQNEAQ. V lost 5 bases to trimming and J lost 2 bases; unmatched junction nucleotides: 16. CDR3 nucleotides: TGTGCCAGCAGCCCTCAAGTCAGGGGGCTTTTCACAAACTATGGCTACACCTTC. It is translated as CASSPQVRGLFTNYGYTF.

This clone was detected only a few times. The chain employs TRBV5-1 and TRBJ1-2; D not resolved. The ends were cut back, 3 bases at V and 8 bases at J, with 17 bases in the middle. Germline V gives CDR1 SGHRS, CDR2 YFSETQ. This CDR3 has 14 residues. The CDR3 reads CASSSTPGGEGYTF. DNA for the CDR3: TGCGCCAGCAGCTCCACCCCCGGTGGGGAGGGCTACACCTTC.

This clone was observed a single time. CDR3 sequence (DNA): TGTGCCAGCAGCCGGGGACTAGCGGGGGGGCCTCGGGGCAATGAGCAGTTCTTC. Its protein product is CASSRGLAGGPRGNEQFF. The rearrangement uses TRBV7-9 and TRBJ2-1; 16 nucleotides line up with TRBD2. With V trimmed by 5 bases and J by 6 bases, 10 bases remained unmatched. Germline CDR1 reads SEHNR; CDR2 reads FQNEAQ (reference sequence). This CDR3 contains 18 residues.

The chain recombines TRBV7-3 with TRBJ2-5; D is perhaps TRBD2 (6 bases). This CDR3 has 15 residues. CDR1 is SGHTA and CDR2 is FQGTGA in the germline V gene. The V and J ends lost 5 bases and 5 bases respectively, with 18 bases between them. CDR3 DNA sequence: TGTGCCAGCAGCCAGTCGAACGGGGGACGGGAGACCCAGTACTTC. It encodes CASSQSNGGRETQYF.

The V gene is TRBV19, the J gene TRBJ1-6; 8 nucleotides align to TRBD1. V shed 4 bases, J shed 7 bases, and the junction held 9 bases outside the gene matches. Germline assignment: CDR1 LNHDA and CDR2 SQIVND (reference sequence). The CDR3 spans 16 residues. CDR3 bases: TGTGCCAGTAGTACTACAAGACAGGGGATAAATTCACCCCTCCACTTT. Protein: CASSTTRQGINSPLHF.

This CDR3 is CASSQSRGTTCLDNSPLHF. Written as DNA, the CDR3 is TGCGCCAGCAGTCAATCGAGGGGGACAACGTGTCTTGATAATTCACCCCTCCACTTT. The gene calls are TRBV23-1 and TRBJ1-6, with a possible D match to TRBD1 (6 bases). TRBV23-1 counts as an open reading frame of uncertain function. Between the trimmed V and J ends, which lost 0 bases and 5 bases, there was a span of 20 bases. The CDR3 consists of 19 residues.

The V gene is TRBV12-5, the J gene TRBJ1-1, with TRBD1 matching over 8 bases. The trim removed 6 bases at V and 1 base at J, leaving 4 bases unmatched. The CDR3 length is 14 residues. The germline V gene encodes CDR1 LGHNT and CDR2 FRNRAP. CDR3 DNA sequence: TGTGCTAGTGGCCGAGGACAGGGGAACACTGAAGCTTTCTTT. This codes for CASGRGQGNTEAFF.

This rearrangement joins TRBV11-2 to TRBJ1-2; D is unclear. The CDR3 consists of 8 residues. Germline CDR1 and CDR2: SGHAT and FQNNGV. V lost 11 bases to trimming and J lost 13 bases, with 11 bases between them. The DNA of the CDR3 is TGTGCCGGGGAGGGTGGCACCTTC. This sequence encodes CAGEGGTF.

The rearrangement joins TRBV30 to TRBJ1-1; maybe TRBD1 (5 bases). Germline-derived CDR1 and CDR2 are GTSNPN and SVGIG (reference sequence). The CDR3 loop spans 13 amino acids. Trimming took off 2 bases at V and 1 base at J, with 8 bases between the two ends. CDR3 in DNA: TGTGCCTGGAGTCGGCAGGGGAACACTGAAGCTTTCTTT. Protein: CAWSRQGNTEAFF.

The chain links TRBV2 to TRBJ2-1; D possibly corresponds to TRBD1 (6 bases). CDR1 is SNHLY and CDR2 is FYNNEI in the germline V gene. CDR3 length: 14 amino acids. Between the trimmed V and J ends, which lost 3 bases and 9 bases, there was a span of 15 bases. The CDR3 bases are TGTGCCAGCAGTGAGTGGTTCAAAGGGGGTGAGCAGTTCTTC. As protein: CASSEWFKGGEQFF.

This chain connects TRBV19 to TRBJ1-5, with D tentatively TRBD1 (6 bases). The length of the CDR3 is 16 residues. Per the germline V gene, CDR1 is LNHDA and CDR2 is SQIVND (reference sequence). Deletions cut 6 bases from V and 3 bases from J, with 18 bases between. The CDR3 loop is CASRTLTGAYNQPQHF. Here the CDR3 DNA reads TGTGCCAGTAGAACACTGACAGGCGCTTACAATCAGCCCCAGCATTTT.

This clone has only a few counts. V gene TRBV5-1 combines with J gene TRBJ2-5, with D possibly TRBD1 on 6 matching bases. The germline V and J ends were trimmed by 3 bases and 5 bases, with 20 bases remaining between them. Germline-derived CDR1 and CDR2 are SGHRS and YFSETQ. The CDR3 has 16 residues. The CDR3: CASSSRDISLGETQYF. The CDR3 DNA reads TGCGCCAGCAGCTCCCGGGACATCTCCCTGGGGGAGACCCAGTACTTC.

The genes are TRBV6-5 and TRBJ2-1; TRBD2 matches 10 bases. Germline CDR1 MNHEY, CDR2 SVGAGI. With V trimmed by 8 bases and J by 9 bases, 7 bases remained unmatched. The CDR3 contains 13 residues. CDR3 sequence: CASSSGGAGEQFF. In nucleotides, the CDR3 is TGTGCCAGCTCCAGCGGGGGGGCCGGTGAGCAGTTCTTC.

In this sample, this clone turned up a few times. The chain has TRBV4-1 and TRBJ2-7; TRBD2 is a possible D gene (7 bases). There are 16 residues in the CDR3. CDR1 is MGHRA and CDR2 is YSYEKL in the germline V gene. V was shortened by 5 bases and J by 0 bases, with 17 bases between the two germline ends. Here the CDR3 DNA reads TGCGCCAGCAGCGAAGGAAAAGGGGGGGACTCCTACGAGCAGTACTTC. It specifies CASSEGKGGDSYEQYF.

The V and J genes are TRBV6-5 and TRBJ2-7, with D possibly TRBD1 on 6 matching bases. Trimming pared 4 bases from V and 7 bases from J, leaving 17 bases between. The CDR3 contains 14 residues. The germline CDR1 and CDR2 sequences are MNHEY and SVGAGI. CDR3 DNA sequence: TGTGCCAGCAGTTTCAGGGGCTTTCTACGGGAGCAGTACTTC. Encoded protein: CASSFRGFLREQYF.

This chain uses TRBV28 with TRBJ1-2; 10 bases fit TRBD1. CDR1 is MDHEN and CDR2 is SYDVKM in the germline V gene. Trimming at V came to 6 bases and at J to 5 bases, leaving 6 bases not matched to a gene. This CDR3 is built from 14 residues. The CDR3 sequence: CASSRGQGGYGYTF. CDR3 sequence (DNA): TGTGCCAGCAGCCGCGGACAGGGGGGGTATGGCTACACCTTC.

The V gene is TRBV28, the J gene TRBJ2-7; TRBD1 might be the D (9 bases). Trimming pared 5 bases from V and 1 base from J, leaving 18 bases between. This CDR3 spans 16 amino acids. Germline assignment: CDR1 MDHEN and CDR2 SYDVKM. Here the CDR3 reads CASSAGGQGSSYEQYF. The DNA for the CDR3 is TGTGCCAGCAGTGCGGGGGGACAGGGCTCATCCTACGAGCAGTACTTC. The full variable domain, in which reference TRBV28 and TRBJ2-7 provide the parts outside the CDR3, is DVKVTQSSRYLVKRTGEKVFLECVQDMDHENMFWYRQDPGLGLRLIYFSYDVKMKEKGDIPEGYSVSREKKERFSLILESASTNQTSMYLCASSAGGQGSSYEQYFGPGTRLTVT.